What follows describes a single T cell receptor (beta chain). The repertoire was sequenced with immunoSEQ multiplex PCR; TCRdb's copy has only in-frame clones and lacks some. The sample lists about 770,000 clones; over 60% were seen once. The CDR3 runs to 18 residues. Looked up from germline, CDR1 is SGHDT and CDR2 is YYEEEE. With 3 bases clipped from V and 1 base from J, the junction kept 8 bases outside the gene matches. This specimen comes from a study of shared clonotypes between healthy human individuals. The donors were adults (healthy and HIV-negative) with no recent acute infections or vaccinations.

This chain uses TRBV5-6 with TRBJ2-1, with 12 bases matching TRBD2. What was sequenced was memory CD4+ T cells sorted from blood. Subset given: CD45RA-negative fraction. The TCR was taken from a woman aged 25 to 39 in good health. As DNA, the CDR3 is TGTGCCAGCAGCTCCCTCGGACTAGCGGGGTTGTCCTACAATGAGCAGTTCTTC. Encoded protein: CASSSLGLAGLSYNEQFF.